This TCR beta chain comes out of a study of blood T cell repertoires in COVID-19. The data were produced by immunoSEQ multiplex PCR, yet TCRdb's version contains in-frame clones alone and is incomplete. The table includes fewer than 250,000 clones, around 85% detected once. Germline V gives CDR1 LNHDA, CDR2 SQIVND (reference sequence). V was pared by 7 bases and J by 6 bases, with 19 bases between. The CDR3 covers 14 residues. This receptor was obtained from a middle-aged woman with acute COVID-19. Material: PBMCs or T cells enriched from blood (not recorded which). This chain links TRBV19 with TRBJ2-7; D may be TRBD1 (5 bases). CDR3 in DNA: TGTGCCAGTACCCCTGGTGGGGCATTTGGCGAGCAGTACTTC. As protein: CASTPGGAFGEQYF.